The rows below give T cell receptor beta chains drawn from one sample of a study of blood T cell repertoires in COVID-19. Sequenced by immunoSEQ multiplex PCR; TCRdb stores in-frame clones only, minus some. The sample has some 270,000 clones, about 80% seen once. Sequenced material: peripheral blood. The receptors shown here come from a person aged 65-85 years with COVID-19, enrolled during active disease. Both conserved end residues are part of each CDR3. A D gene is named only where the DNA matches it firmly. The size of a clone is reported for some rows only, either as once, few or many, or as a class for expanded clones.

-	TRBV5-1	TRBD1	TRBJ2-2	TGCGCCAGCAGCTTGGATCGAGGGACAGTGGTCACCGGGGAGCTGTTTTTT	CASSLDRGTVVTGELFF
-	TRBV7-9	TRBD1	TRBJ1-2	TGTGCCAGCATCTTAGGACAGGGAGACTATGGCTACACCTTC	CASILGQGDYGYTF
once	TRBV7-2	TRBD1	TRBJ1-6	TGTGCCAGCAGCTTAGACCCGACAGGGGGCCTTAGTAATTCACCCCTCCACTTT	CASSLDPTGGLSNSPLHF
-	TRBV7-9	TRBD1	TRBJ1-5	TGTGCCAGCAGCGGACAGGGTTTGGGTCAGCCCCAGCATTTT	CASSGQGLGQPQHF
-	TRBV11-3	-	TRBJ2-2	TGTGCCAGCAGCCCGTCTCGTACCGGGGAGCTGTTTTTT	CASSPSRTGELFF
-	TRBV28	TRBD1	TRBJ2-1	TGTGCCAGCAGTTTACATCGGACAGGGGGCGCCTCCTACAATGAGCAGTTCTTC	CASSLHRTGGASYNEQFF
-	TRBV9	TRBD1	TRBJ1-2	TGTGCCAGCAGCGTAGGGACAGGGGGCATGTATGGCTACACCTTC	CASSVGTGGMYGYTF
-	TRBV5-8	TRBD2	TRBJ2-3	TGTGCCAGCACCCTCGGGACTAGGTTATCAGATACGCAGTATTTT	CASTLGTRLSDTQYF
-	TRBV7-2	-	TRBJ1-5	TGTGCCAGCAGCTCACCCCGCCGGGGTGGGTATCAGCCCCAGCATTTT	CASSSPRRGGYQPQHF
-	TRBV3-1/TRBV3-2	TRBD2	TRBJ2-5	TGTGCCAGCAGCCAAGATCTCCAGCGGGGGGGGACGACCCAGTACTTC	CASSQDLQRGGTTQYF
-	TRBV3-1/TRBV3-2	-	TRBJ1-2	TGTGCCAGCAGCACCCGCGAGTTTGGCTACACCTTC	CASSTREFGYTF
-	TRBV20-1	TRBD2	TRBJ2-7	TGCAGTGCTAGTTTTCCCCGGGGGGGGGTATCCTACGAGCAGTACTTC	CSASFPRGGVSYEQYF
-	TRBV11-2	-	TRBJ2-7	TGTGCCAGCGGAAATACAGGGACGCCCGAGCAGTACTTC	CASGNTGTPEQYF
-	TRBV7-2	TRBD1	TRBJ2-7	TGTGCCAGCAGCTTACGGCGACAGGGAGCCTACGAGCAGTACTTC	CASSLRRQGAYEQYF
-	TRBV28	-	TRBJ2-2	TGTGCCAGCAGTCCCCCGTACTACACCGGGGAGCTGTTTTTT	CASSPPYYTGELFF
-	TRBV24-1	-	TRBJ2-5	TGTGCCACCAGTGACCCGACAGACCACCAAGAGACCCAGTACTTC	CATSDPTDHQETQYF
-	TRBV15	-	TRBJ2-1	TGTGCCACCAGCGGGGAGCCCTACAATGAGCAGTTCTTC	CATSGEPYNEQFF
few	TRBV5-5	-	TRBJ2-4	TGTGCCAGCAGCCCTCCTGGGCGGGGGCCCAAAAACATTCAGTACTTC	CASSPPGRGPKNIQYF
once	TRBV7-2	-	TRBJ2-7	TGTGCCAGCAGCTGGTCCCGGGGGGCCCCCTACGAGCAGTACTTC	CASSWSRGAPYEQYF
-	TRBV5-6	TRBD1	TRBJ2-5	TGTGCCAGCAGCCGGGACAGCGCTGGTAGGTTCTCAAAAGAGACCCAGTACTTC	CASSRDSAGRFSKETQYF
-	TRBV7-9	-	TRBJ2-7	TGTGCCAGCAGCTTACCCCCCGGGGGCGAGCAGTACTTC	CASSLPPGGEQYF